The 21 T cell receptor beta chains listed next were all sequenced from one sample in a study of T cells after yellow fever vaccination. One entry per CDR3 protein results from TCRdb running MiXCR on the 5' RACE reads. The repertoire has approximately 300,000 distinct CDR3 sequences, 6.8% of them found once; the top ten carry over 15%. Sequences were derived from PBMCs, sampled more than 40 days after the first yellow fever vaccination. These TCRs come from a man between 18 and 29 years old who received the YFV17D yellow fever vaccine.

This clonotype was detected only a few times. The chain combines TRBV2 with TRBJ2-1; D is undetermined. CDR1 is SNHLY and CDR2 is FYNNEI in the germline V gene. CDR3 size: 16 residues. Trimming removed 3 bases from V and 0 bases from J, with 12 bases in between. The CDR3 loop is CASSDAWASSYNEQFF. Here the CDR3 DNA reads TGTGCCAGCAGTGACGCATGGGCGAGCTCCTACAATGAGCAGTTCTTC.

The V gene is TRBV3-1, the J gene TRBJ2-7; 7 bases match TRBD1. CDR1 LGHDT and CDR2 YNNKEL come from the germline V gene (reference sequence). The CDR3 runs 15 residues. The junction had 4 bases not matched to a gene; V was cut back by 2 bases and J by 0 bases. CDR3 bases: TGTGCCAGCAGCCAATCGGACAGGAGCTCCTACGAGCAGTACTTC. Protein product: CASSQSDRSSYEQYF.

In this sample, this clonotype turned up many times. The CDR3 DNA is TGTGCCAGCAGCTTATACGCAGATACGCAGTATTTT. Amino acids: CASSLYADTQYF. V and J are TRBV7-2 and TRBJ2-3; no reliable D call. Germline CDR1 SGHTA, CDR2 FQGNSA. V was trimmed by 2 bases and J by 4 bases, leaving 4 bases between them. This CDR3 is 12 amino acids long. The full variable domain, in which reference TRBV7-2 and TRBJ2-3 provide the parts outside the CDR3, is GAGVSQSPSNKVTEKGKDVELRCDPISGHTALYWYRQSLGQGLEFLIYFQGNSAPDKSGLPSDRFSAERTGGSVSTLTIQRTQQEDSAVYLCASSLYADTQYFGPGTRLTVL.

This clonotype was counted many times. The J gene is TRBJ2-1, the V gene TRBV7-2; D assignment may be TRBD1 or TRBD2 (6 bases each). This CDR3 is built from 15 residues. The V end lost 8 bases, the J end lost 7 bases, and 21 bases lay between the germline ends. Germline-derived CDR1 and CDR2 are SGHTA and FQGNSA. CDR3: CASGPRGGFGNEQFF. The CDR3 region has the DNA TGTGCCAGCGGACCCAGAGGGGGGTTCGGGAATGAGCAGTTCTTC. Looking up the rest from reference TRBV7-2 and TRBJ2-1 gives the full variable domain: GAGVSQSPSNKVTEKGKDVELRCDPISGHTALYWYRQSLGQGLEFLIYFQGNSAPDKSGLPSDRFSAERTGGSVSTLTIQRTQQEDSAVYLCASGPRGGFGNEQFFGPGTRLTVL.

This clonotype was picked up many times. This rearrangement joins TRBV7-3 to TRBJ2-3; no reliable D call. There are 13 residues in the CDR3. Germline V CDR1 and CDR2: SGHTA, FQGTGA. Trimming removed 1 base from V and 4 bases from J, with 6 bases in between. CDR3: CASSLKGADTQYF. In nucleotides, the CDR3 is TGTGCCAGCAGCTTAAAGGGTGCAGATACGCAGTATTTT.

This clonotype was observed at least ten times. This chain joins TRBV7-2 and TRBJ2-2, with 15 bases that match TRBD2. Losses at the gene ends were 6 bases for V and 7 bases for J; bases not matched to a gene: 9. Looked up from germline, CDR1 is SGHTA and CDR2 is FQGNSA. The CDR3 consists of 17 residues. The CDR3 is CASSRGLAGGRSGELFF. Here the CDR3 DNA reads TGTGCCAGCAGTCGAGGACTAGCGGGGGGGCGGAGCGGGGAGCTGTTTTTT.

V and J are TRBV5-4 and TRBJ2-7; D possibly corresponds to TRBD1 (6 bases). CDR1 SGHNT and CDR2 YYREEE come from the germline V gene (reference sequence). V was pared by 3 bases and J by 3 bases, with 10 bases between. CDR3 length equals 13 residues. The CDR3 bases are TGTGCCAGCAGCTCAACAGGGTTCTACGAGCAGTACTTC. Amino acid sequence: CASSSTGFYEQYF.

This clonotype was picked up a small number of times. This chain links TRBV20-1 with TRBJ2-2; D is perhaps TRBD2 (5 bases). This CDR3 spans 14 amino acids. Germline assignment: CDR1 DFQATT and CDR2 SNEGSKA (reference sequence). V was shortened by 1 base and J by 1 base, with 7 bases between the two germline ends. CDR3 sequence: CSARASGNTGELFF. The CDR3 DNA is TGCAGTGCTAGAGCGAGCGGGAACACCGGGGAGCTGTTTTTT.

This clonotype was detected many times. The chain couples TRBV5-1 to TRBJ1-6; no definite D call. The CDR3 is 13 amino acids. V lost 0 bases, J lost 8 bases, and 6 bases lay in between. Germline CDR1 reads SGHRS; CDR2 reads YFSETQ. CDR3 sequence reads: CASSLAGYSPLHF. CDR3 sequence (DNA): TGCGCCAGCAGCTTGGCGGGATATTCACCCCTCCACTTT.

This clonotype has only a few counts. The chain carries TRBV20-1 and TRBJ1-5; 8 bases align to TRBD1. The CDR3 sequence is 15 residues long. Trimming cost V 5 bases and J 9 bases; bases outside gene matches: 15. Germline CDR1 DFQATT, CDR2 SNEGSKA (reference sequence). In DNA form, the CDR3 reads TGCAGTGCTCAGCGTGATACAGGGGGAGGGGGGCCCCAGCATTTT. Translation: CSAQRDTGGGGPQHF.

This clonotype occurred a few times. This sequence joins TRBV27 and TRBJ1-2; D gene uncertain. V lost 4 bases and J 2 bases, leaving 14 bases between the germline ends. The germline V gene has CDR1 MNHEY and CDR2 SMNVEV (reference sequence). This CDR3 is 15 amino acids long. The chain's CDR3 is CASSSRPDSNYGYTF. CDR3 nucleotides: TGTGCCAGCAGTTCTCGCCCGGACTCAAACTATGGCTACACCTTC.

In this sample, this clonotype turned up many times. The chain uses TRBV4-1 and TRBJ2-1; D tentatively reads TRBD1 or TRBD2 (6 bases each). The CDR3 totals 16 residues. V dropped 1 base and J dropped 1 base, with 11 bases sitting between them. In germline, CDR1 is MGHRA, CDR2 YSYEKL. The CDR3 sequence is CASSQATGASYNEQFF. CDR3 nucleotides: TGCGCCAGCAGCCAAGCAACGGGGGCTTCCTACAATGAGCAGTTCTTC.

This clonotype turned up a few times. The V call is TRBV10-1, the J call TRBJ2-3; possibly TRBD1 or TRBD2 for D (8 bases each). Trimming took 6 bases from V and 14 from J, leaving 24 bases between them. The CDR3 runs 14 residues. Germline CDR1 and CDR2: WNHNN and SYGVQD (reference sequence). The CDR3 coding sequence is TGCGCCAGCAGCGAGAGCGGGAGCGGACAGGGTTTGTATTTT. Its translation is CASSESGSGQGLYF.

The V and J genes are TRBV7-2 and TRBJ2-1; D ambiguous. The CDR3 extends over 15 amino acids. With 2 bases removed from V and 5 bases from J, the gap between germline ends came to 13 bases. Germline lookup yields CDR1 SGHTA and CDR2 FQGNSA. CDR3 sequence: CASSLYEIVNNEQFF. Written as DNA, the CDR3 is TGTGCCAGCAGCTTATATGAAATCGTCAACAATGAGCAGTTCTTC.

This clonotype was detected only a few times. The CDR3 loop reads CASSSAIPGQGDDRAFF. CDR3 DNA sequence: TGTGCCAGCAGCTCTGCTATTCCGGGACAGGGGGACGATCGGGCTTTCTTT. V usage is TRBV7-9 and J usage is TRBJ1-1; 11 positions agree with TRBD1. The CDR3 covers 17 residues. Germline V gene lookup returns CDR1 SEHNR and CDR2 FQNEAQ (reference sequence). V trimming: 4 bases; J trimming: 11 bases; junction bases outside the gene matches: 18.

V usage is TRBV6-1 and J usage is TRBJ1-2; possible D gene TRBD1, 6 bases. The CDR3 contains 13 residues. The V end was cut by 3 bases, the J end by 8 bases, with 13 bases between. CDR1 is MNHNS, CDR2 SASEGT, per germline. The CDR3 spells CASSDQGKGGYTF. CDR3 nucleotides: TGTGCCAGCAGTGATCAGGGGAAGGGGGGCTACACCTTC.

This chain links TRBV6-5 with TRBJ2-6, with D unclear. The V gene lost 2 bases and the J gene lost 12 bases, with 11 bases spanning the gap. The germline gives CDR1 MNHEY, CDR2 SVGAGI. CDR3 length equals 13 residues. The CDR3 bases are TGTGCCAGCAGTTACGTTTCCCCTGGCGTCCTGACTTTC. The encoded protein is CASSYVSPGVLTF.

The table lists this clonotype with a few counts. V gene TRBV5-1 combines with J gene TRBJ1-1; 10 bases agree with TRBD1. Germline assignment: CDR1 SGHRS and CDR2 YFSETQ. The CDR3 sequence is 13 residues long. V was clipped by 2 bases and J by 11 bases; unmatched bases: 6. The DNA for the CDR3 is TGCGCCAGCAGCTTCTATGGGACAGGGGCCGCTTTCTTT. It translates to CASSFYGTGAAFF.

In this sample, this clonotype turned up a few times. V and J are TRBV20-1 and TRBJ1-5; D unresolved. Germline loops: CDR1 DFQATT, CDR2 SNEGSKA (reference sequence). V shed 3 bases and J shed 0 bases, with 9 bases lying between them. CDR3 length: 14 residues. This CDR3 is CSARAGRSNQPQHF. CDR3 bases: TGCAGTGCTAGGGCAGGACGTAGCAATCAGCCCCAGCATTTT.

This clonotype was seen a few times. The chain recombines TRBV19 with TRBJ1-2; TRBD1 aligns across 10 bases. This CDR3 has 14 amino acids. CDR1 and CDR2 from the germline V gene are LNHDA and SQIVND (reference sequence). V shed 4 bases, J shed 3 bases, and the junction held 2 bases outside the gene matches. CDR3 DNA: TGTGCCAGTAGTAACGGACAGGGGGACTATGGCTACACCTTC. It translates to CASSNGQGDYGYTF.

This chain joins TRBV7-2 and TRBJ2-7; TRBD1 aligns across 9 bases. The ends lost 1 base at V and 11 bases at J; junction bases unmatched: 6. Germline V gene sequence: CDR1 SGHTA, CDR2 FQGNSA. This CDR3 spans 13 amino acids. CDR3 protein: CASSLDGTGLKYV. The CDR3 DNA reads TGTGCCAGCAGCTTAGATGGGACAGGGTTGAAGTACGTC.